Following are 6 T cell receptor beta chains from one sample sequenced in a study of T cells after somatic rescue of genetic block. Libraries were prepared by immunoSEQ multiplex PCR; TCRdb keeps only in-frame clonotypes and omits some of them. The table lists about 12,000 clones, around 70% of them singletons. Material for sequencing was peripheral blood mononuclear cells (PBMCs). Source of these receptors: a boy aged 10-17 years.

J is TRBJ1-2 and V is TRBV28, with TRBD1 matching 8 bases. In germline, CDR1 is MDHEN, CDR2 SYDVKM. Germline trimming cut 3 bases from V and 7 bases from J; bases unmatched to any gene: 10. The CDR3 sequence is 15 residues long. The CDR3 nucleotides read TGTGCCAGCAGTTTCTCGACAGGGGAAGATCGTGGCTACACCTTC. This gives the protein CASSFSTGEDRGYTF.

The CDR3, as DNA: TGTGCCAGCAGCCCGCAGGGGGCGATGAACACTGAAGCTTTCTTT. It is translated as CASSPQGAMNTEAFF. This chain uses TRBV7-9 with TRBJ1-1; 8 bases fit TRBD1. Germline V gives CDR1 SEHNR, CDR2 FQNEAQ (reference sequence). This CDR3 is 15 amino acids long. With 5 bases clipped from V and 0 bases from J, the junction kept 5 bases outside the gene matches.

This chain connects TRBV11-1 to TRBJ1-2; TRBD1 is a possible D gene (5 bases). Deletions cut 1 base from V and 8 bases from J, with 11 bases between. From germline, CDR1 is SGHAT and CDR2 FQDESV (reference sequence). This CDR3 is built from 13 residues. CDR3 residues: CASSLVGAEGYTF. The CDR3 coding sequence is TGTGCCAGCAGCTTAGTAGGGGCAGAAGGCTACACCTTC. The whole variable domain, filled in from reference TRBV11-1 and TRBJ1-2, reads EAEVAQSPRYKITEKSQAVAFWCDPISGHATLYWYRQILGQGPELLVQFQDESVVDDSQLPKDRFSAERLKGVDSTLKIQPAELGDSAMYLCASSLVGAEGYTFGSGTRLTVV.

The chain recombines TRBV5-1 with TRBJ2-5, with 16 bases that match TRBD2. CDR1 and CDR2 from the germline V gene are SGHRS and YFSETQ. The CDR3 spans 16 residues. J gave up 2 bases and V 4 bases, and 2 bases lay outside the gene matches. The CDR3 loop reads CASSPGLAGGQETQYF. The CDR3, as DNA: TGCGCCAGCAGCCCGGGACTAGCGGGAGGGCAAGAGACCCAGTACTTC.

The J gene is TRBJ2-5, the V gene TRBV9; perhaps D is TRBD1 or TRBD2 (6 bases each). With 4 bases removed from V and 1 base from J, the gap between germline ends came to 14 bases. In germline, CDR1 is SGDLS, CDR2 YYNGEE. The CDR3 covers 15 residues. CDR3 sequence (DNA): TGTGCCAGCAGCTGGCGAGGGGGGCCCCAAGAGACCCAGTACTTC. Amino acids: CASSWRGGPQETQYF.

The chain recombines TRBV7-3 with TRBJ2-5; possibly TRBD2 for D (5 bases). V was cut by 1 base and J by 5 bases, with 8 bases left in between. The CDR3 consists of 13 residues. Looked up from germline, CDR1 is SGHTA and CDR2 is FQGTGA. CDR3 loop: CASSLKGGETQYF. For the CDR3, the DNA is TGTGCCAGCAGCTTAAAGGGCGGGGAGACCCAGTACTTC.